These T cell receptor beta chains were read from a single sample in a study of blood T cell repertoires in COVID-19. The protocol was immunoSEQ multiplex PCR, while the TCRdb copy is restricted to in-frame clones and leaves out a portion. The sample has about 75,000 clones; approximately 79% are singletons. Material: peripheral blood. The receptors shown here come from a human donor with acute or convalescent COVID-19. The donor label of this sample is uncertain. The CDR3 runs from the conserved cysteine through the conserved F or W. A D gene is named only where the DNA matches it firmly. The size field is filled for only some rows; it gives once, few, many or a size class.

size: .
D: TRBD2
V: TRBV7-2
J: TRBJ2-5
DNA: TGTGCCAGCAGCTTAGGGACTAGCGGTGAGACCCAGTACTTC
CDR3: CASSLGTSGETQYF

size: .
D: TRBD2
V: TRBV7-2
J: TRBJ2-1
DNA: TGTGCCAGCAGCGACCCTGACGGGCCCCCTAGCGGGAGATACAATGAGCAGTTCTTC
CDR3: CASSDPDGPPSGRYNEQFF

size: .
D: TRBD2
V: TRBV28
J: TRBJ2-5
DNA: TGTGCCAGCAGTTCCCCAGGAAGCGGGAGGGCCGGGGAGACCCAGTACTTC
CDR3: CASSSPGSGRAGETQYF

size: few
D: .
V: TRBV6-6
J: TRBJ2-2
DNA: TGTGCCAGCAGTTACGGAGGCACCGGGGAGCTGTTTTTT
CDR3: CASSYGGTGELFF

size: .
D: .
V: TRBV28
J: TRBJ1-6
DNA: TGTGCCAGCAGTTTAACAAATGTTGTACAGGAGCTTGGTAATTCACCCCTCCACTTT
CDR3: CASSLTNVVQELGNSPLHF

size: .
D: .
V: TRBV2
J: TRBJ1-5
DNA: TGTGCCAGCAGCCCAGGAAATCAGCCCCAGCATTTT
CDR3: CASSPGNQPQHF

size: .
D: .
V: TRBV15
J: TRBJ1-6
DNA: TGTGCCACCAGCAGAGATCAGGGGAATATTAATTCACCCCTCCACTTT
CDR3: CATSRDQGNINSPLHF

size: .
D: .
V: TRBV2
J: TRBJ1-4
DNA: TGTGCCAGCAGTGATGGGGGGTTGGGTGAAAAACTGTTTTTT
CDR3: CASSDGGLGEKLFF

size: .
D: .
V: TRBV2
J: TRBJ1-6
DNA: TGTGCCAGCAGTGACGGGAGAGGGCTTAATTCACCCCTCCACTTT
CDR3: CASSDGRGLNSPLHF

size: .
D: TRBD1
V: TRBV19
J: TRBJ2-3
DNA: TGTGCCAGTAGGACGCAGGGGGCGGCCGCAGATACGCAGTATTTT
CDR3: CASRTQGAAADTQYF

size: .
D: .
V: TRBV28
J: TRBJ1-5
DNA: TGTGCCAGCAGGGCCCACAGGGATGGTCAGCCCCAGCATTTT
CDR3: CASRAHRDGQPQHF

size: .
D: .
V: TRBV4-3
J: TRBJ1-1
DNA: TGCGCCAGCAGCCAAGGCCGGGGGGGCACTGAAGCTTTCTTT
CDR3: CASSQGRGGTEAFF

size: .
D: .
V: TRBV6-5
J: TRBJ2-5
DNA: TGTGCCAGCAGTTACCAGTTGCCCCAAGAGACCCAGTACTTC
CDR3: CASSYQLPQETQYF

size: .
D: .
V: TRBV29-1
J: TRBJ1-2
DNA: TGCAGCGTTGTAACAGCCTATGGCTACACCTTC
CDR3: CSVVTAYGYTF

size: .
D: .
V: TRBV5-1
J: TRBJ1-4
DNA: TGCGCCAGCATGAATCCTCCGGGACACAGACTGTTTTTT
CDR3: CASMNPPGHRLFF

size: .
D: TRBD1
V: TRBV28
J: TRBJ1-1
DNA: TGTGCCAGCAGAACAGGGGGCGCGTACAAAGCTTTCTTT
CDR3: CASRTGGAYKAFF

size: .
D: .
V: TRBV11-3
J: TRBJ2-3
DNA: TGTGCCAGCAGCCGGGGAAGGTCAGATACGCAGTATTTT
CDR3: CASSRGRSDTQYF

size: .
D: TRBD1
V: TRBV27
J: TRBJ1-6
DNA: TGTGCCAGCAGTCGGGGGGACAGGAGCTCCTATAATTCACCCCTCCACTTT
CDR3: CASSRGDRSSYNSPLHF

size: .
D: .
V: TRBV27
J: TRBJ1-6
DNA: TGTGCCAGCAGTTTGGGGCAGGGAAATTCACCCCTCCACTTT
CDR3: CASSLGQGNSPLHF

size: .
D: .
V: TRBV18
J: TRBJ2-5
DNA: TGTGCCAGCTCCCCCAAGGGGCAGGGTGAAGAGACCCAGTACTTC
CDR3: CASSPKGQGEETQYF

size: .
D: TRBD1
V: TRBV27
J: TRBJ1-6
DNA: TGTGCCAGTAGACAGGGGGTTAATTCACCCCTCCACTTT
CDR3: CASRQGVNSPLHF